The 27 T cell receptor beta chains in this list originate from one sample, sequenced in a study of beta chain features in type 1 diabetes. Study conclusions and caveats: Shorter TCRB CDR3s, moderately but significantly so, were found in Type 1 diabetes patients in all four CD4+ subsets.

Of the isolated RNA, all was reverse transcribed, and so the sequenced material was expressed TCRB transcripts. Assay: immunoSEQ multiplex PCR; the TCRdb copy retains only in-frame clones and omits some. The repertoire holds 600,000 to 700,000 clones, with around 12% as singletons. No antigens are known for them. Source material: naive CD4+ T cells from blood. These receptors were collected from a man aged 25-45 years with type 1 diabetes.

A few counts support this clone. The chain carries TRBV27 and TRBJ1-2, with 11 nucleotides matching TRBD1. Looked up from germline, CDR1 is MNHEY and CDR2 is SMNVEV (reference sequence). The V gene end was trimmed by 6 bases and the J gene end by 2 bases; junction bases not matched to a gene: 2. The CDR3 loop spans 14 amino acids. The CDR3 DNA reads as TGTGCCAGCAGCCGGGACAGGGGGAACTATGGCTACACCTTC. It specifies CASSRDRGNYGYTF.

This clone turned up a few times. The CDR3 nucleotides read TGTGCCAGCAGCGTAGCTGTCGGGGTATCCACAGATACGCAGTATTTT. Residues: CASSVAVGVSTDTQYF. The chain is built from TRBV9 and TRBJ2-3; a possible D gene is TRBD2 (5 bases). The CDR3 has 16 residues. V shed 0 bases and J shed 2 bases, with 13 bases lying between them. Germline V gene lookup returns CDR1 SGDLS and CDR2 YYNGEE.

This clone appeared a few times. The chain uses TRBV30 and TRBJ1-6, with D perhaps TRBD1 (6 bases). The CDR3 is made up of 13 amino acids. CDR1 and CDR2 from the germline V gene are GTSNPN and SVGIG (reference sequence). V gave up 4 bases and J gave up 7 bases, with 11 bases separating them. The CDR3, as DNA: TGTGCCTGGAAAGTTACAGGGAATTCACCCCTCCACTTT. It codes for CAWKVTGNSPLHF.

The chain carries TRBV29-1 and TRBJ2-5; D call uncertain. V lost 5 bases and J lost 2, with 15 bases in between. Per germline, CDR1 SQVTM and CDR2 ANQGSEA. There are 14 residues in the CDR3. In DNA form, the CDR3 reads TGCAGCGTTAATTGGGCAGGACCGCAAGAGACCCAGTACTTC. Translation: CSVNWAGPQETQYF.

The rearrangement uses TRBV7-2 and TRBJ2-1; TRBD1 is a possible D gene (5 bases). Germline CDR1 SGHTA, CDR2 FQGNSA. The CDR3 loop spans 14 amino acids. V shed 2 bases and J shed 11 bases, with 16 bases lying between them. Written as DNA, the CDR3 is TGTGCCAGCAGCTTATCGATGCTGGGGCGTAAGCAGTTCTTC. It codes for CASSLSMLGRKQFF. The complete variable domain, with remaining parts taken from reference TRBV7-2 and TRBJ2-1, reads GAGVSQSPSNKVTEKGKDVELRCDPISGHTALYWYRQSLGQGLEFLIYFQGNSAPDKSGLPSDRFSAERTGGSVSTLTIQRTQQEDSAVYLCASSLSMLGRKQFFGPGTRLTVL.

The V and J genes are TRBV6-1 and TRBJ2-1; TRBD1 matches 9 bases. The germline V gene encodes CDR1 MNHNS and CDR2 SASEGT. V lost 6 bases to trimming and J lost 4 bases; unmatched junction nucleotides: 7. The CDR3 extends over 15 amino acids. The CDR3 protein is CASSRRQGVYNEQFF. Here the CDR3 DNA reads TGTGCCAGCAGCCGAAGACAGGGGGTGTACAATGAGCAGTTCTTC.

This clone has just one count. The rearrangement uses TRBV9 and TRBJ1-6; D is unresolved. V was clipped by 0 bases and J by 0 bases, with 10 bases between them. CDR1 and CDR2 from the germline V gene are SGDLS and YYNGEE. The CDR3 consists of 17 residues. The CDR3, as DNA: TGTGCCAGCAGCGTAGACGGCAGAGTCTCCTATAATTCACCCCTCCACTTT. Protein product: CASSVDGRVSYNSPLHF. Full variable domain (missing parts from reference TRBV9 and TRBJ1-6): DSGVTQTPKHLITATGQRVTLRCSPRSGDLSVYWYQQSLDQGLQFLIQYYNGEERAKGNILERFSAQQFPDLHSELNLSSLELGDSALYFCASSVDGRVSYNSPLHFGNGTRLTVT.

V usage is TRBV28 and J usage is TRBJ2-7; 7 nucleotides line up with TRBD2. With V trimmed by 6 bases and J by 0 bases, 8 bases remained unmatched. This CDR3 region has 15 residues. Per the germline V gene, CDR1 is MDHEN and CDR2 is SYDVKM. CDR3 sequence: CASSGTGGGSYEQYF. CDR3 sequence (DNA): TGTGCCAGCAGCGGTACTGGGGGGGGCTCCTACGAGCAGTACTTC.

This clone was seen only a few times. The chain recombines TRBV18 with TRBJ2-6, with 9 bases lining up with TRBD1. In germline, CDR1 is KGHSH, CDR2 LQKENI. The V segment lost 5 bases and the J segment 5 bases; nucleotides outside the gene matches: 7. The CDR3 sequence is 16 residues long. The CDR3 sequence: CASSSTGGLWANVLTF. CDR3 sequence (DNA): TGTGCCAGCTCATCCACAGGGGGCCTCTGGGCCAACGTCCTGACTTTC.

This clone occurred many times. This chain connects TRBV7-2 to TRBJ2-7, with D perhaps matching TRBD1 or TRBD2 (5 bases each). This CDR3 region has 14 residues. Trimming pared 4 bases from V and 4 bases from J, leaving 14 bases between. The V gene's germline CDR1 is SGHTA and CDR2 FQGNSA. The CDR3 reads CASSSGTARYEQYF. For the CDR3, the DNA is TGTGCCAGCAGCTCCGGGACGGCCCGATACGAGCAGTACTTC.

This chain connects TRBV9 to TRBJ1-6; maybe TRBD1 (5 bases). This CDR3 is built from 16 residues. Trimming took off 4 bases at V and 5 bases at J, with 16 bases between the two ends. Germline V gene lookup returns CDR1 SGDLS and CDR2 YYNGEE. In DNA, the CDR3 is TGTGCCAGCAGCTTACAGGACATAAGAAATAATTCACCCCTCCACTTT. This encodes CASSLQDIRNNSPLHF.

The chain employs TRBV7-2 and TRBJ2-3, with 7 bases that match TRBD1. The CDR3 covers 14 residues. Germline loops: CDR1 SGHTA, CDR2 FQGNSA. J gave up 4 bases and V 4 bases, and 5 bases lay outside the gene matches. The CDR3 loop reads CASSSDRDADTQYF. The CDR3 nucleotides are TGTGCCAGCAGCTCCGACAGGGATGCAGATACGCAGTATTTT.

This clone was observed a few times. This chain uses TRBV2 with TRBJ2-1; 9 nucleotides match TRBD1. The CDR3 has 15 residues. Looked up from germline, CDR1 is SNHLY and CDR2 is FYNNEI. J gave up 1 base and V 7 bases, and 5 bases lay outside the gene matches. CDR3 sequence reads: CASNLDRGSYNEQFF. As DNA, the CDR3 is TGTGCCAGCAACCTTGACAGGGGGTCCTACAATGAGCAGTTCTTC. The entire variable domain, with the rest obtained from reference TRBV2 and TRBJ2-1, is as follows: EPEVTQTPSHQVTQMGQEVILRCVPISNHLYFYWYRQILGQKVEFLVSFYNNEISEKSEIFDDQFSVERPDGSNFTLKIRSTKLEDSAMYFCASNLDRGSYNEQFFGPGTRLTVL.

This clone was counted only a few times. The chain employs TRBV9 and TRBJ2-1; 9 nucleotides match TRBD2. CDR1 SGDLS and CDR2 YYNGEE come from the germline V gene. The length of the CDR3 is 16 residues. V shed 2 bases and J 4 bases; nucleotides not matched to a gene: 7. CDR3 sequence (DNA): TGTGCCAGCAGCGTTAGGTCCCTAGCGGGATACAATGAGCAGTTCTTC. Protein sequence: CASSVRSLAGYNEQFF.

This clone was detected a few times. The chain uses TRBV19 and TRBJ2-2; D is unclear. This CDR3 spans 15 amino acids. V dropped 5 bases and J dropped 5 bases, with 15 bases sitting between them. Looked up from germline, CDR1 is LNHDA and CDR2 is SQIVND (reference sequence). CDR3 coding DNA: TGTGCCAGTAGTCCTAATCCAGCTAGGACCGGGGAGCTGTTTTTT. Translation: CASSPNPARTGELFF.

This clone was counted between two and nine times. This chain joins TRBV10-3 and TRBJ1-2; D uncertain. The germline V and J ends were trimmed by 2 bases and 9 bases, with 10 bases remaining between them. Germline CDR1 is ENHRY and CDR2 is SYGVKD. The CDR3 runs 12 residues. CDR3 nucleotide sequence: TGTGCCATCAGTGAGACAGAGTATAGCTACACCTTC. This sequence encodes CAISETEYSYTF.

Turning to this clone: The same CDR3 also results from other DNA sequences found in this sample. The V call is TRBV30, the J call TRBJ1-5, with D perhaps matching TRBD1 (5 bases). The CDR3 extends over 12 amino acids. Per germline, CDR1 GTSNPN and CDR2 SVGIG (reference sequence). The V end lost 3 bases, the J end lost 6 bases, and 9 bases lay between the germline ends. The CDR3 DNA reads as TGTGCCTGGAGCAGGGAAGGTCAGCCCCAGCATTTT. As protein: CAWSREGQPQHF.

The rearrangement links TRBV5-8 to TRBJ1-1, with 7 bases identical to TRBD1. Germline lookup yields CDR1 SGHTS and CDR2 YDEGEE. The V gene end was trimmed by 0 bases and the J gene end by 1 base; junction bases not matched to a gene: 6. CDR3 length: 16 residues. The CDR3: CASSLEGGAGNTEAFF. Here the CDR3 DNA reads TGTGCCAGCAGCTTGGAAGGGGGCGCTGGGAACACTGAAGCTTTCTTT.

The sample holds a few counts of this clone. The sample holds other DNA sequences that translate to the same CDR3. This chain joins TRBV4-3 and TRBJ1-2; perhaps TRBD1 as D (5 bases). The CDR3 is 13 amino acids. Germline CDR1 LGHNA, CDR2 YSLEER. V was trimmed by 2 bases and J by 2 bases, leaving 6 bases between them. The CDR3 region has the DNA TGCGCCAGCAGCCAACAGGGAAACTATGGCTACACCTTC. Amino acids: CASSQQGNYGYTF.

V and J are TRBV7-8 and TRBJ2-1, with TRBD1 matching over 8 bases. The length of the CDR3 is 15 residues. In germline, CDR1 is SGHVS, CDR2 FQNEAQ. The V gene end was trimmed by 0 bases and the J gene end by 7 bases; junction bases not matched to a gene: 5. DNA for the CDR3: TGTGCCAGCAGCTTAGCCCCTGACAGGGGTAATGAGCAGTTCTTC. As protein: CASSLAPDRGNEQFF.

The CDR3 bases are TGTGCCTGGAGTTGGGGACAGGCCGAGACCCAGTACTTC. Translated, it gives CAWSWGQAETQYF. The chain is built from TRBV30 and TRBJ2-5; TRBD1 agrees at 8 bases. The CDR3 runs 13 residues. The V gene end was trimmed by 2 bases and the J gene end by 5 bases; junction bases not matched to a gene: 4. CDR1 and CDR2 from the germline V gene are GTSNPN and SVGIG (reference sequence).

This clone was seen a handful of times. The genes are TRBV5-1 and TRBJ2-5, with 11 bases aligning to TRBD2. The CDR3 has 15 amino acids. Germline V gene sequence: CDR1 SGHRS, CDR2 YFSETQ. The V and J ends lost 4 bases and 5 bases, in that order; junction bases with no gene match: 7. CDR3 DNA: TGCGCCAGCAGCACCGGACTAGCGGGTGGGGAGACCCAGTACTTC. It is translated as CASSTGLAGGETQYF.

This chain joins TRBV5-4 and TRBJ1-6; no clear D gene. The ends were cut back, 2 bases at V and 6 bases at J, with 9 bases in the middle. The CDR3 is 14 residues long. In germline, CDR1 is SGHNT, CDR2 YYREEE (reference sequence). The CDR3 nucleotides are TGTGCCAGCAGCTTAACGGGCATTAATTCACCCCTCCACTTT. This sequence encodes CASSLTGINSPLHF.

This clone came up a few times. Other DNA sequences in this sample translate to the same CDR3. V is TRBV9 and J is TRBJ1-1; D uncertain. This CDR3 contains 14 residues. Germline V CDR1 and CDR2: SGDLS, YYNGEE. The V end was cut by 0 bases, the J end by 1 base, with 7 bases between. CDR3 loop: CASSVAGKNTEAFF. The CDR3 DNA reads TGTGCCAGCAGCGTAGCCGGCAAGAACACTGAAGCTTTCTTT.

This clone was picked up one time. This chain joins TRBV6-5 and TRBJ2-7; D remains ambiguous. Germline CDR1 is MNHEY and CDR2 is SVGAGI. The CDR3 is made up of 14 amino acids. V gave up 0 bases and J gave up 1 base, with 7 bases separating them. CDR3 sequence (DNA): TGTGCCAGCAGTTACTCGGACGGTTCCTACGAGCAGTACTTC. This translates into CASSYSDGSYEQYF.

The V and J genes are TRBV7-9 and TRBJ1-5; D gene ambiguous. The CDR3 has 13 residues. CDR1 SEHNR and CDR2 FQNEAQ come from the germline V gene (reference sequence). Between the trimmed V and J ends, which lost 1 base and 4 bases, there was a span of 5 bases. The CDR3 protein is CASSLVWNQPQHF. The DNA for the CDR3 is TGTGCCAGCAGCTTAGTCTGGAATCAGCCCCAGCATTTT.

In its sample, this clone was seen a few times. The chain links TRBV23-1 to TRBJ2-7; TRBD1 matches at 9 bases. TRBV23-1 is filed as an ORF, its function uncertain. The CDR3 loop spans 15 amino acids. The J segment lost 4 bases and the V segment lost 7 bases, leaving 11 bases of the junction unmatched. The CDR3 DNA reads TGCGCCAGCACGCCCGACAGGGGGGTTTGTTACGAGCAGTACTTC. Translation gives CASTPDRGVCYEQYF.